This T cell receptor (beta chain) emerged from a study of metastatic and nonmetastatic thyroid tumors. For the study at large: The study looked at repertoires side by side in blood and in tumor or nodule tissue from malignant and benign thyroid patients.

All patients were untreated before thyroid surgery. In the authors' methods: Researchers built a distant-metastasis classifier for papillary thyroid cancer that drew on CDR3 differences across clinicopathological groups. From the PCR reads, TCRdb re-called clones with MiXCR. The V and J calls and clone size come from TCRdb's table, not from the authors' own analysis. In the table there are roughly 8,000 clones, roughly 25% of which are singletons. General study points: The reported finding was significantly higher TCR beta diversity in malignant thyroid tumors relative to benign nodules, in blood and tumor.

By share, this clone ranks as medium-sized (0.01 to 0.1%). The antigen is unknown. V was cut by 3 bases and J by 8 bases, with 19 bases left in between. The CDR3 covers 14 residues. Germline V lookup: CDR1 DFQATT, CDR2 SNEGSKA (reference sequence). V is TRBV20-1 and J is TRBJ1-1; tentative D call: TRBD1 (5 bases). This clonotype was obtained from a female donor with papillary thyroid cancer or a benign thyroid nodule (not recorded which). Some clones in this sample may be carry-over from other donors' samples. The sequenced sample consisted of adjacent normal tissue. The CDR3 here is CSASEGTAVGEAFF. In DNA form, the CDR3 reads TGCAGTGCTAGTGAGGGGACGGCGGTCGGCGAAGCTTTCTTT.